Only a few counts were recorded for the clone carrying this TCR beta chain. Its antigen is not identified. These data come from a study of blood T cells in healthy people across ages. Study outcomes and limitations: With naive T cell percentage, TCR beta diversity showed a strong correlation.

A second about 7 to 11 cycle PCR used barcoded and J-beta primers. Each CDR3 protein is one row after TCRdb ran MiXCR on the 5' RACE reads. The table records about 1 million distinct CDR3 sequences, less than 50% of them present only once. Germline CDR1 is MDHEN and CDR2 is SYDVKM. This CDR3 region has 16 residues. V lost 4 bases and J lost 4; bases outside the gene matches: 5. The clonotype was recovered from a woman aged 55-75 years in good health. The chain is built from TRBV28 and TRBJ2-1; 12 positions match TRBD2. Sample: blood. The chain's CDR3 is CASSSTGTSGYNEQFF. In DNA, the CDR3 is TGTGCCAGCAGTTCCACCGGGACTAGCGGGTACAATGAGCAGTTCTTC. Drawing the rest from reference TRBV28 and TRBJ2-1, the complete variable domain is DVKVTQSSRYLVKRTGEKVFLECVQDMDHENMFWYRQDPGLGLRLIYFSYDVKMKEKGDIPEGYSVSREKKERFSLILESASTNQTSMYLCASSSTGTSGYNEQFFGPGTRLTVL.